A selection of T cell receptor beta chains follows, all from one sample in a study of shared clonotypes between healthy human individuals. Here immunoSEQ multiplex PCR was the method, and the copy in TCRdb shows in-frame clones only, minus some. Among approximately 720,000 clones listed, 55% to 75% were seen once. Input material: memory CD4+ T cells sorted from blood. The receptor set was obtained from a woman in her 30s in good health. CDR3s include the opening cysteine and the closing phenylalanine or tryptophan. A D gene is named only where the DNA matches it firmly. Part of the rows lack a size; the others show once, few, many or a class for expanded clones.

>TRBV29-1|.|.|TRBJ1-3
CSATQGNTGNTIYF
TGCAGCGCCACTCAGGGAAATACTGGAAACACCATATATTTT
>TRBV11-2|.|TRBD1|TRBJ2-3
CASSSRTGTSTDTQYF
TGTGCCAGCAGCTCTAGGACAGGGACAAGCACAGATACGCAGTATTTT
>TRBV27|once|.|TRBJ2-2
CASSSITGELFF
TGTGCCAGCAGTTCTATCACCGGGGAGCTGTTTTTT
>TRBV20-1|.|.|TRBJ2-7
CSAALYEQYF
TGCAGTGCTGCTTTGTACGAGCAGTACTTC
>TRBV7-9|.|.|TRBJ2-1
CASSYSSDRNEQFF
TGTGCCAGCAGTTACTCCTCGGATCGTAATGAGCAGTTCTTC
>TRBV7-9|few|TRBD1|TRBJ2-7
CASSHETGGNEQYF
TGTGCCAGCAGCCACGAGACAGGGGGCAACGAGCAGTACTTC
>TRBV29-1|many|TRBD1|TRBJ1-2
CSVEQSGTGTGYTF
TGCAGCGTTGAACAGTCCGGGACAGGGACTGGCTACACCTTC
>TRBV23-1|many|TRBD2|TRBJ2-7
CASSKKGGLAGGDEQYF
TGCGCCAGCAGTAAAAAGGGAGGTCTAGCGGGGGGTGACGAGCAGTACTTC
>TRBV5-8|.|.|TRBJ2-7
CASSLRTETYEQYF
TGTGCCAGCAGCTTAAGGACGGAGACCTACGAGCAGTACTTC
>TRBV5-1|.|TRBD2|TRBJ2-2
CASSALAGVGYTGELFF
TGCGCCAGCAGCGCCCTAGCGGGAGTCGGCTACACCGGGGAGCTGTTTTTT
>TRBV4-1|once|.|TRBJ1-1
CASSKNTEAFF
TGCGCCAGCAGCAAGAACACTGAAGCTTTCTTT
>TRBV28|.|.|TRBJ1-1
CASRGTSGTEAFF
TGTGCCAGCAGGGGGACCAGCGGAACTGAAGCTTTCTTT
>TRBV6-1|.|.|TRBJ1-2
CASNSGNYGYTF
TGTGCCAGCAATAGCGGTAACTATGGCTACACCTTC
>TRBV19|many|TRBD1|TRBJ1-5
CASSRTGDQPQHF
TGTGCCAGTAGTAGAACAGGGGACCAGCCCCAGCATTTT
>TRBV7-2|.|TRBD1|TRBJ1-1
CASSLDRETEAFF
TGTGCCAGCAGCTTGGACAGGGAAACTGAAGCTTTCTTT
>TRBV5-5|.|.|TRBJ2-5
CASSLAGDQETQYF
TGTGCCAGCAGCTTGGCAGGGGACCAAGAGACCCAGTACTTC
>TRBV4-1|.|TRBD1|TRBJ2-5
CASSQSPGQGQETQYF
TGCGCCAGCAGCCAGAGTCCGGGACAGGGACAAGAGACCCAGTACTTC
>TRBV11-2|.|.|TRBJ1-2
CASSQSTGSSYGYTF
TGTGCCAGCAGTCAATCGACGGGTAGCAGCTATGGCTACACCTTC
>TRBV28|.|TRBD2|TRBJ2-7
CASSSPQASGNGAARQYF
TGTGCCAGCAGTTCCCCCCAAGCTAGCGGGAACGGGGCGGCGAGGCAGTACTTC
>TRBV27|once|.|TRBJ2-1
CASSPAQYNEQFF
TGTGCCAGCAGTCCCGCCCAGTACAATGAGCAGTTCTTC
>TRBV28|once|TRBD2|TRBJ2-2
CASSGGSTGELFF
TGTGCCTCAAGCGGGGGTTCTACCGGGGAGCTGTTTTTT
>TRBV28|.|TRBD1|TRBJ2-3
CASSSPLTGEADTQYF
TGTGCCAGCAGTTCTCCTTTGACAGGGGAGGCAGATACGCAGTATTTT
>TRBV27|.|TRBD2|TRBJ2-3
CASSTPGGSTDTQYF
TGTGCCAGCAGTACCCCGGGAGGGAGCACAGATACGCAGTATTTT
>TRBV25-1|.|.|TRBJ2-5
CASNQPGVQETQYF
TGTGCCAGCAATCAGCCAGGGGTCCAAGAGACCCAGTACTTC
>TRBV5-1|few|.|TRBJ2-3
CASSWGAAGTDTQYF
TGCGCCAGCAGCTGGGGAGCTGCAGGAACAGATACGCAGTATTTT
>TRBV2|once|.|TRBJ1-1
CASSEEGGGNTEAFF
TGTGCCAGCAGTGAAGAGGGCGGGGGCAACACTGAAGCTTTCTTT
>TRBV2|.|.|TRBJ2-7
CASSEARQSYEQYF
TGTGCCAGCAGTGAAGCGCGGCAGAGCTACGAGCAGTACTTC